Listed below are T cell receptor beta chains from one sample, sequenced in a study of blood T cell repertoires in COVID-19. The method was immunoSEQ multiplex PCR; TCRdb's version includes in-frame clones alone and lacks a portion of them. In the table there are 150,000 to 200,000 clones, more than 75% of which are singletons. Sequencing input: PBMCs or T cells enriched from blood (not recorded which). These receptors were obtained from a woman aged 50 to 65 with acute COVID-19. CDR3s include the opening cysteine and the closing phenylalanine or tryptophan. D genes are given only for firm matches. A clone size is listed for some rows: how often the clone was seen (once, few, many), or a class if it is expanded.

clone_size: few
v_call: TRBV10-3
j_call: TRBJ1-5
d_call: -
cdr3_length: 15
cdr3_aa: CAIRRSEVGNQPQHF
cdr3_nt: TGTGCCATCAGGAGGTCGGAGGTGGGCAATCAGCCCCAGCATTTT

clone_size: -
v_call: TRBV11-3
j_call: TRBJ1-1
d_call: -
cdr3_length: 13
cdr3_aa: CASSLPGVTEAFF
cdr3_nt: TGTGCCAGCAGCTTACCGGGAGTCACTGAAGCTTTCTTT

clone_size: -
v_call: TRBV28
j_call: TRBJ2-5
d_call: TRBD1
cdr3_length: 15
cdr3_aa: CASSHDRGVWETQYF
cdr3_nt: TGTGCCAGCAGTCATGACAGGGGGGTATGGGAGACCCAGTACTTC

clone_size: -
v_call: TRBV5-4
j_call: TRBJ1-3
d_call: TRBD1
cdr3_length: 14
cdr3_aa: CASSFGQAGNTIYF
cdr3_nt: TGTGCCAGCAGCTTTGGACAGGCTGGAAACACCATATATTTT

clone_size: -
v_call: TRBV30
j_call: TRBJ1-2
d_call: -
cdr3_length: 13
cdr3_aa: CAWSGYLAYGYTF
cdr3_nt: TGTGCCTGGAGTGGATATCTAGCCTATGGCTACACCTTC

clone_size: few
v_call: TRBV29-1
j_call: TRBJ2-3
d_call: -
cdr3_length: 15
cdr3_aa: CSVVRAGDSTDTQYF
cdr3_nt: TGCAGCGTTGTTCGAGCGGGCGATAGCACAGATACGCAGTATTTT

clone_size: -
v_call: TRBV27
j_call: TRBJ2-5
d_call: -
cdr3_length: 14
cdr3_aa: CASSAARGGETQYF
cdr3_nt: TGTGCCAGCAGTGCCGCGCGGGGTGGAGAGACCCAGTACTTC

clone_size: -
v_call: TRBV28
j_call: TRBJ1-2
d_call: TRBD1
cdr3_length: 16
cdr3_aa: CASSFTFSRGPYGYTF
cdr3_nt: TGTGCCAGCAGCTTTACCTTCTCCAGGGGGCCCTATGGCTACACCTTC

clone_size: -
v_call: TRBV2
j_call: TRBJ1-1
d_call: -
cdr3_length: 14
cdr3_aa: CASSKEQGSAEAFF
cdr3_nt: TGTGCCAGCAGTAAGGAACAGGGAAGCGCTGAAGCTTTCTTT

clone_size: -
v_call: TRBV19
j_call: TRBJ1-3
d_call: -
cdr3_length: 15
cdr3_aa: CASSIGSWSGNTIYF
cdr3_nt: TGTGCCAGTAGTATAGGCAGTTGGTCTGGAAACACCATATATTTT

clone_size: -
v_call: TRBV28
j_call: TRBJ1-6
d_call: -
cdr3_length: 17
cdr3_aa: CASSPPLRAGSNSPLHF
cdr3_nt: TGTGCCAGCAGTCCTCCTCTAAGGGCGGGAAGTAATTCACCCCTCCACTTT

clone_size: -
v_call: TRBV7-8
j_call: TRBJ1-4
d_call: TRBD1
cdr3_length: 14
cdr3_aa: CASSLGQTNEKLFF
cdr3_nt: TGTGCCAGCAGCTTGGGACAGACTAATGAAAAACTGTTTTTT

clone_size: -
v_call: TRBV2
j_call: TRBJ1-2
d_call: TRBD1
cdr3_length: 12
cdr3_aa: CASDRVGYGYTF
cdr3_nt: TGTGCCAGCGACAGGGTTGGGTATGGCTACACCTTC

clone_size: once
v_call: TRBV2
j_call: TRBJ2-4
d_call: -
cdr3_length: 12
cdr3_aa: CASTDREAIQYF
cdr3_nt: TGTGCCAGCACTGACAGGGAGGCCATTCAGTACTTC

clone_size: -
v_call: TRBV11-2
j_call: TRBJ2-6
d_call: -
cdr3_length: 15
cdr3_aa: CASSPGVSGANVLTF
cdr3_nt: TGTGCCAGCAGCCCGGGGGTCTCTGGGGCCAACGTCCTGACTTTC

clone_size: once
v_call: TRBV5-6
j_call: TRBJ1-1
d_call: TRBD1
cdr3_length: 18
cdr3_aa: CASSRRRDRGRGGTEAFF
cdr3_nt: TGTGCCAGCAGCCGCCGGAGGGACAGGGGGCGCGGGGGGACTGAAGCTTTCTTT

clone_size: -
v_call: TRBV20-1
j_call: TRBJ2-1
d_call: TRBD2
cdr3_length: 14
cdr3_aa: CSASEGLAGGQQFF
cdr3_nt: TGCAGTGCTAGTGAGGGACTAGCGGGGGGGCAGCAGTTCTTC

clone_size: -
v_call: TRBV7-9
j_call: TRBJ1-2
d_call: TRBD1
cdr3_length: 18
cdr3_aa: CASSLAGTGYQGHYGYTF
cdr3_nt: TGTGCCAGCAGCTTAGCTGGGACAGGGTATCAGGGGCACTATGGCTACACCTTC

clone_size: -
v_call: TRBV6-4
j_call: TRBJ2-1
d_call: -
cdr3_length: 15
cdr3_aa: CASSDYSASYNEQFF
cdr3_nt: TGTGCCAGCAGTGATTATAGTGCCTCCTACAATGAGCAGTTCTTC

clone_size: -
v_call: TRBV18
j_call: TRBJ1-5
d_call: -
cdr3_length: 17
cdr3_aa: CASSPVSGGRSNQPQHF
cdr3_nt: TGTGCCAGCTCACCGGTATCGGGGGGGCGAAGCAATCAGCCCCAGCATTTT

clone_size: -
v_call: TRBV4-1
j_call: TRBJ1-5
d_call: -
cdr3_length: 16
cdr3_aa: CASSQYPGNSNQPQHF
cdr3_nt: TGCGCCAGCAGCCAATACCCGGGTAATAGCAATCAGCCCCAGCATTTT

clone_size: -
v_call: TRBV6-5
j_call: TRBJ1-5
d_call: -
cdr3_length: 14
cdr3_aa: CASKSGYSNQPQHF
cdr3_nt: TGTGCCAGCAAGTCCGGTTATAGCAATCAGCCCCAGCATTTT

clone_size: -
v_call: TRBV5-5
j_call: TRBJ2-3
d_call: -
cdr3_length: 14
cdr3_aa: CASSLFSVTDTQYF
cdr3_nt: TGTGCCAGCAGCTTGTTCTCGGTAACAGATACGCAGTATTTT

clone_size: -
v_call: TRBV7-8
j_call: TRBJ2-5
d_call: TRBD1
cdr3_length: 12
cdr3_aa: CASSLTRDREYF
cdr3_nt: TGTGCCAGCAGCCTAACCCGGGACAGGGAGTACTTC

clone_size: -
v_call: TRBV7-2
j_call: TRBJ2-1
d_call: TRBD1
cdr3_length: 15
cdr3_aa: CASSKDREGYNEQFF
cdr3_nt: TGTGCCAGCAGCAAAGACAGGGAAGGGTACAATGAGCAGTTCTTC

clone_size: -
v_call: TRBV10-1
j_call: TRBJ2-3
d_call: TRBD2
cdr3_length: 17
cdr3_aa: CASSDPGTSGGADTQYF
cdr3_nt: TGCGCCAGCAGTGACCCCGGGACTAGCGGGGGGGCCGATACGCAGTATTTT

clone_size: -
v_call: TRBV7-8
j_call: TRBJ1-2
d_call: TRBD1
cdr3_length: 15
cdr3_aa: CASSKEGQAYYGYTF
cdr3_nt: TGTGCCAGCAGCAAAGAGGGACAGGCCTACTATGGCTACACCTTC

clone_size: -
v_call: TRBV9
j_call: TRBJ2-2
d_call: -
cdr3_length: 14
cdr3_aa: CASSPRTLRGELFF
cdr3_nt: TGTGCCAGCAGCCCTCGGACTCTCCGCGGGGAGCTGTTTTTT

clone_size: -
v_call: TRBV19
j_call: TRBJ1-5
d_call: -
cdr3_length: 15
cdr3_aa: CASSIDPGGIQPQHF
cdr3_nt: TGTGCCAGTAGTATAGATCCGGGGGGAATCCAGCCCCAGCATTTT

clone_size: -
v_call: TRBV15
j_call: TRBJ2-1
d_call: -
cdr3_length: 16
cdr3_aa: CATSRRFWLDLYEQFF
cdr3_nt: TGTGCCACCAGCAGACGGTTTTGGCTAGACCTATATGAGCAGTTCTTC

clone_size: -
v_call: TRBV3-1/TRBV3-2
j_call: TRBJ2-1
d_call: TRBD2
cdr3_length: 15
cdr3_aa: CASSQASAGGGEQFF
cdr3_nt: TGTGCCAGCAGCCAAGCATCAGCGGGGGGGGGTGAGCAGTTCTTC

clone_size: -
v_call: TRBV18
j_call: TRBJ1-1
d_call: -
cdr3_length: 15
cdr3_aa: CASSPRGTLNTEAFF
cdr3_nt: TGTGCCAGCTCCCCCAGGGGCACATTGAACACTGAAGCTTTCTTT

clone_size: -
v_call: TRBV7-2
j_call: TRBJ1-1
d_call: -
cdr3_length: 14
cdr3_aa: CASGGAPGNTEAFF
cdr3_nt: TGTGCCAGCGGGGGGGCGCCGGGGAACACTGAAGCTTTCTTT